Shown below are 14 T cell receptor beta chains from a single sample sequenced in a study of T cell changes during pregnancy in multiple sclerosis. The repertoire was sequenced with immunoSEQ multiplex PCR; TCRdb's copy has only in-frame clones and lacks some. Among roughly 69,000 clones listed, roughly 90% were seen once. The source material was peripheral blood, sampled in the third trimester of pregnancy. Receptors were obtained from a female donor with multiple sclerosis, enrolled in a pregnancy study.

This clone was recorded only once. The chain has TRBV7-9 and TRBJ2-1, with D maybe TRBD2 (5 bases). The V end lost 4 bases, the J end lost 8 bases, and 21 bases lay between the germline ends. The CDR3 is 16 residues long. Germline values: CDR1 SEHNR, CDR2 FQNEAQ (reference sequence). The CDR3 DNA reads as TGTGCCAGCAGCTCACAAATCACTAGTCGGAACGATGAGCAGTTCTTC. It yields the protein CASSSQITSRNDEQFF.

The chain recombines TRBV19 with TRBJ1-1; a possible D gene is TRBD1 (5 bases). The V gene's germline CDR1 is LNHDA and CDR2 SQIVND (reference sequence). The CDR3 is made up of 14 amino acids. Trimming shortened V by 5 bases and J by 6 bases, and 16 bases separated the two germline ends. CDR3 nucleotides: TGTGCCAGTAGTGCCCAGGGCCGGAGCGCTGAAGCTTTCTTT. This sequence encodes CASSAQGRSAEAFF.

V gene TRBV9 combines with J gene TRBJ2-5, with 8 positions matching TRBD1. Germline V gene lookup returns CDR1 SGDLS and CDR2 YYNGEE. Germline trimming cut 3 bases from V and 3 bases from J; bases unmatched to any gene: 4. The CDR3 runs to 14 residues. The CDR3 is CASSAGTGEETQYF. The CDR3 DNA is TGTGCCAGCAGCGCCGGGACAGGCGAAGAGACCCAGTACTTC.

The rearrangement joins TRBV5-1 to TRBJ2-7, with a possible D match to TRBD2 (5 bases). Between the trimmed V and J ends, which lost 4 bases and 6 bases, there was a span of 20 bases. The CDR3 totals 15 residues. Germline lookup yields CDR1 SGHRS and CDR2 YFSETQ. CDR3 in amino acids: CASSPGGGLSPEQYF. The CDR3 DNA sequence: TGCGCCAGCAGCCCCGGAGGAGGCCTGAGTCCCGAGCAGTACTTC.

The chain combines TRBV21-1 with TRBJ2-7; TRBD1 was called by the table and not checked on the DNA. TRBV21-1 is a pseudogene. The CDR3 is 11 residues long. The CDR3 nucleotides read TGTGCCAGCCTCATCAGGGACGAGCAGTACTTC. It translates to CASLIRDEQYF.

The chain joins TRBV27 to TRBJ1-5; D is perhaps TRBD1 (5 bases). The germline V gene encodes CDR1 MNHEY and CDR2 SMNVEV (reference sequence). The CDR3 loop spans 14 amino acids. Trimming stripped 5 bases from V and 5 bases from J, with 13 bases between. The CDR3 is CASSPGWGDQPQHF. The CDR3 DNA reads TGTGCCAGCAGTCCAGGGTGGGGTGATCAGCCCCAGCATTTT.

This clone was seen a handful of times. The chain employs TRBV4-1 and TRBJ1-5, with 7 nucleotides matching TRBD1. The CDR3 is 16 amino acids. Trimming at V came to 2 bases and at J to 0 bases, leaving 4 bases not matched to a gene. CDR1 is MGHRA, CDR2 YSYEKL, per germline. CDR3 in amino acids: CASSQLTGLSNQPQHF. The CDR3 DNA follows: TGCGCCAGCAGCCAATTGACAGGGCTTAGCAATCAGCCCCAGCATTTT.

The genes are TRBV9 and TRBJ2-7, with TRBD1 as a possible D gene (5 bases). The V end was cut by 4 bases, the J end by 0 bases, with 17 bases between. Per the germline V gene, CDR1 is SGDLS and CDR2 is YYNGEE. The CDR3 loop spans 16 amino acids. The DNA of the CDR3 is TGTGCCAGCAGCCCCCGACTTGGGGCAAGCTCCTACGAGCAGTACTTC. Protein: CASSPRLGASSYEQYF. The variable domain in full, completed from reference TRBV9 and TRBJ2-7, reads DSGVTQTPKHLITATGQRVTLRCSPRSGDLSVYWYQQSLDQGLQFLIQYYNGEERAKGNILERFSAQQFPDLHSELNLSSLELGDSALYFCASSPRLGASSYEQYFGPGTRLTVT.

This chain uses TRBV2 with TRBJ1-2, with TRBD1 identical over 12 bases. This CDR3 spans 14 amino acids. Looked up from germline, CDR1 is SNHLY and CDR2 is FYNNEI. The J segment lost 2 bases and the V segment lost 6 bases, leaving 1 base of the junction unmatched. CDR3 in DNA: TGTGCCAGCAGGGGACAGGGGGCCAACTATGGCTACACCTTC. It yields the protein CASRGQGANYGYTF. Full variable domain (rest looked up from reference TRBV2 and TRBJ1-2): EPEVTQTPSHQVTQMGQEVILRCVPISNHLYFYWYRQILGQKVEFLVSFYNNEISEKSEIFDDQFSVERPDGSNFTLKIRSTKLEDSAMYFCASRGQGANYGYTFGSGTRLTVV.

The rearrangement joins TRBV14 to TRBJ2-7; D perhaps matches TRBD2 (7 bases). CDR1 and CDR2 from the germline V gene are SGHDN and FVKESK. This CDR3 is 21 amino acids long. V lost 4 bases and J lost 4, with 35 bases in between. In nucleotides, the CDR3 is TGTGCCAGCAGCCCTACACTGTCGAACAGGGTCTGGGCTAGCGGAGTTTACGAGCAGTACTTC. Translating it yields CASSPTLSNRVWASGVYEQYF.

In DNA form, the CDR3 reads TGTGCCAGCAGCCCACTTGGGCTATACTCCTACAATGAGCAGTTCTTC. As protein: CASSPLGLYSYNEQFF. V usage is TRBV9 and J usage is TRBJ2-1; D is ambiguous. V was shortened by 4 bases and J by 0 bases, with 14 bases between the two germline ends. This CDR3 has 16 amino acids. The germline V gene encodes CDR1 SGDLS and CDR2 YYNGEE.

This clone showed up just once. The V and J genes are TRBV30 and TRBJ1-1; D not certain. This CDR3 is 13 amino acids long. In germline, CDR1 is GTSNPN, CDR2 SVGIG (reference sequence). Trimming removed 1 base at V and 3 bases at J, with 9 bases between. CDR3 DNA sequence: TGTGCCTGGAGTGACACTACCTACACTGAAGCTTTCTTT. Protein sequence: CAWSDTTYTEAFF. Variable domain in full (rest from reference TRBV30 and TRBJ1-1): SQTIHQWPATLVQPVGSPLSLECTVEGTSNPNLYWYRQAAGRGLQLLFYSVGIGQISSEVPQNLSASRPQDRQFILSSKKLLLSDSGFYLCAWSDTTYTEAFFGQGTRLTVV.

The CDR3 DNA is TGCGCCAGCAGCGGGGGGGCCGACACCGGGGAGCTGTTTTTT. This gives the protein CASSGGADTGELFF. The V gene is TRBV10-1, the J gene TRBJ2-2, with 8 bases lining up with TRBD2. Germline V lookup: CDR1 WNHNN, CDR2 SYGVQD (reference sequence). The CDR3 covers 14 residues. Trimming removed 6 bases from V and 3 bases from J; junction bases left unmatched: 3.

V is TRBV5-1 and J is TRBJ2-1; 7 nucleotides match TRBD2. V lost 0 bases to trimming and J lost 5 bases; unmatched junction nucleotides: 5. Germline V lookup: CDR1 SGHRS, CDR2 YFSETQ. This CDR3 comprises 15 residues. CDR3 sequence (DNA): TGCGCCAGCAGCTTGGGGGGGACTACTAACAATGAGCAGTTCTTC. Translation: CASSLGGTTNNEQFF.